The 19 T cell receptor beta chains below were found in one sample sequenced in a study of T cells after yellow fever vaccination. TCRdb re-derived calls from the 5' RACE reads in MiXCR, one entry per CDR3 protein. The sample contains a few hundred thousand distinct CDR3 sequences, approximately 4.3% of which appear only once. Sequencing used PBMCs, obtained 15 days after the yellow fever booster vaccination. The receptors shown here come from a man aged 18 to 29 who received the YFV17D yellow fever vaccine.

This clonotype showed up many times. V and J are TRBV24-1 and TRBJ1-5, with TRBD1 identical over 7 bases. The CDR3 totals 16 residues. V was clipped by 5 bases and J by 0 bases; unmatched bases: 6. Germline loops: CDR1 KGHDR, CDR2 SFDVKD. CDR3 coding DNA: TGTGCCACCAGTGGGACAGGAACCGATAGCAATCAGCCCCAGCATTTT. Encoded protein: CATSGTGTDSNQPQHF.

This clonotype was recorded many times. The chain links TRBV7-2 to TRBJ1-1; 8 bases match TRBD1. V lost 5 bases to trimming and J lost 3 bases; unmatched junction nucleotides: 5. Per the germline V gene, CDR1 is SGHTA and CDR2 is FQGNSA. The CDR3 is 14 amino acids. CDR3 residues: CASSLGQGYTEAFF. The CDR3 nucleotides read TGTGCCAGCAGCCTAGGACAGGGCTACACTGAAGCTTTCTTT.

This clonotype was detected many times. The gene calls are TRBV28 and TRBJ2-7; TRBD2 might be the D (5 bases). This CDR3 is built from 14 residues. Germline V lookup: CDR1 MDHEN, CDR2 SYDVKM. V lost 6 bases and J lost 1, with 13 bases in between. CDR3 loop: CASSARVGSYEQYF. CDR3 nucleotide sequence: TGTGCCAGCAGCGCGCGGGTAGGTTCCTACGAGCAGTACTTC.

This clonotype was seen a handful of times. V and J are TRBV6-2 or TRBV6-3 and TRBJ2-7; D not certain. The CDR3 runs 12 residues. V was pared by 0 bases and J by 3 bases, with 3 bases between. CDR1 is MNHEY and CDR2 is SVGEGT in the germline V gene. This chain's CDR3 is CASSYSNYEQYV. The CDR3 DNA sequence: TGTGCCAGCAGTTACTCCAACTACGAGCAGTACGTC.

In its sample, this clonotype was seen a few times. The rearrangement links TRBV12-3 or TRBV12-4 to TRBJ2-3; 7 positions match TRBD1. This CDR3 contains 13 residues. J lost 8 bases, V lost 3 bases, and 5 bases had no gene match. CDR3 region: CASSLRGLSTQYF. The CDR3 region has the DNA TGTGCCAGCAGTTTGAGGGGGCTGAGTACGCAGTATTTT.

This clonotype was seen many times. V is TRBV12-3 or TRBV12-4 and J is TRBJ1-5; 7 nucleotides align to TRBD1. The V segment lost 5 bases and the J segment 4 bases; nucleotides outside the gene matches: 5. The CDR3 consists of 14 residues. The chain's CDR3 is CASSNPGGNQPQHF. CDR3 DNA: TGTGCCAGCAGTAATCCAGGGGGAAATCAGCCCCAGCATTTT.

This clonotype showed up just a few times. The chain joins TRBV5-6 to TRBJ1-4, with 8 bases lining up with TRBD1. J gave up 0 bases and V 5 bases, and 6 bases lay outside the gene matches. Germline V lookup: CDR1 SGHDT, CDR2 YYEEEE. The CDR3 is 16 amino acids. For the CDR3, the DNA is TGTGCCAGCAGTAAGGGACAGGCGGCAACTAATGAAAAACTGTTTTTT. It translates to CASSKGQAATNEKLFF.

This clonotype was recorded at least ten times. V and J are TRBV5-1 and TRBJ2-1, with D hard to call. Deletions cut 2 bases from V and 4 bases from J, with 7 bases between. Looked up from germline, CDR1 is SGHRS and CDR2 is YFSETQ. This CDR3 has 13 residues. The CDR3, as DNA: TGCGCCAGCAGCTTCATGGGGTACAATGAGCAGTTCTTC. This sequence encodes CASSFMGYNEQFF.

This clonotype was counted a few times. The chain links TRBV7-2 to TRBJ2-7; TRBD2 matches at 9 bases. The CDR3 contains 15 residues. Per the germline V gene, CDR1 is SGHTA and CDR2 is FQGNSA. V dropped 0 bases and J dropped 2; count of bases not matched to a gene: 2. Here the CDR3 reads CASSLAAGGAYEQYV. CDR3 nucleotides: TGTGCCAGCAGCTTAGCAGCGGGGGGCGCCTACGAGCAGTACGTC.

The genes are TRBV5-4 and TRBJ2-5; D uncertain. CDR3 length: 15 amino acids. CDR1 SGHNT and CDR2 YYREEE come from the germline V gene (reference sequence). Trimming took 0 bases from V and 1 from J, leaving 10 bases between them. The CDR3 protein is CASSLDGVGQETQYF. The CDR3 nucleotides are TGTGCCAGCAGCTTGGATGGGGTAGGCCAAGAGACCCAGTACTTC.

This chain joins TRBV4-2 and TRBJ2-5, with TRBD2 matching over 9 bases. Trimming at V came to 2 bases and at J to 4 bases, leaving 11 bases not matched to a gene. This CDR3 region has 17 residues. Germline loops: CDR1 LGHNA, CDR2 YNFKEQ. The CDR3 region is CASSQSAGGPTGETQYF. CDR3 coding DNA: TGTGCCAGCAGCCAATCGGCGGGGGGGCCTACAGGAGAGACCCAGTACTTC.

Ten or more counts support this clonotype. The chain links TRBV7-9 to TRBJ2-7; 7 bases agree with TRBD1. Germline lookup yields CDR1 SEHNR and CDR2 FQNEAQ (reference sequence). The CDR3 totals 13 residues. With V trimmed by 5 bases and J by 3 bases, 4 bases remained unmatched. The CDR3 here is CASSRDRNYEQYF. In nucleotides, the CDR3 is TGTGCCAGCAGCCGGGACAGAAACTACGAGCAGTACTTC.

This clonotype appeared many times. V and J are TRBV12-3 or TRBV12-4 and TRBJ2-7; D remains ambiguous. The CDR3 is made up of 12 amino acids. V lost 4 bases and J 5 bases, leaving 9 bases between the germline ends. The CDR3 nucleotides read TGTGCCAGCAGTTCCCTACCCGACGAGCAGTACTTC. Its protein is CASSSLPDEQYF.

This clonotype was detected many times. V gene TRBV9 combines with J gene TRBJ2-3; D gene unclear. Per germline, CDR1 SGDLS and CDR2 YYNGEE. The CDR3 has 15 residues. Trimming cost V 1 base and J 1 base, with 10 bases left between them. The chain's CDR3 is CASSVSGSGTDTQYF. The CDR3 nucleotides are TGTGCCAGCAGCGTAAGTGGGTCGGGCACAGATACGCAGTATTTT.

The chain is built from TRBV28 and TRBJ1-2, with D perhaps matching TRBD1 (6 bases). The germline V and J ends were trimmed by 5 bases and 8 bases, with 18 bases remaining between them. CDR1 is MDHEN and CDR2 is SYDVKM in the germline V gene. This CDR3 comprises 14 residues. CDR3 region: CASSAPGGRRGYTF. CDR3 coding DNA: TGTGCCAGCAGTGCCCCCGGGGGGCGCAGGGGCTACACCTTC.

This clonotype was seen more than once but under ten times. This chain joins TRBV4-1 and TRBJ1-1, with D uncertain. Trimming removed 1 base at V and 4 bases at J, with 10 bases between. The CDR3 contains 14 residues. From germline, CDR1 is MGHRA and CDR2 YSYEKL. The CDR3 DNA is TGCGCCAGCAGCCAAGGGGCGGCGGGCACTGAAGCTTTCTTT. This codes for CASSQGAAGTEAFF.

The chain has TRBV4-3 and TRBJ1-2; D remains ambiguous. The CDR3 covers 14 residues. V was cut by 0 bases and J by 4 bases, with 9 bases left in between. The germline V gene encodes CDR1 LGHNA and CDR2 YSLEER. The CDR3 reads CASSQESATYGYTF. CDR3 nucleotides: TGCGCCAGCAGCCAAGAATCAGCAACCTATGGCTACACCTTC.

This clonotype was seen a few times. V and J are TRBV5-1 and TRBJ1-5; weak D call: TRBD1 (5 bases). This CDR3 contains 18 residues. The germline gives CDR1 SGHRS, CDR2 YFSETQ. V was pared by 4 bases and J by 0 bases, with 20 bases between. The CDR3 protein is CASSPGEGPSYSNQPQHF. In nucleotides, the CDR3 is TGCGCCAGCAGCCCCGGAGAGGGGCCCTCATATAGCAATCAGCCCCAGCATTTT.

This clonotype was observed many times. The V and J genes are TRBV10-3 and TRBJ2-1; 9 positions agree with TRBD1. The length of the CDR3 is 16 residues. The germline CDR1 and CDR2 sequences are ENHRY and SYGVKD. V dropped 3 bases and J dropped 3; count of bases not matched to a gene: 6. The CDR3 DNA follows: TGTGCCATCAGTGAAGGCGGGACAGGGTTCTACAATGAGCAGTTCTTC. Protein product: CAISEGGTGFYNEQFF.